Reported below is one T cell receptor beta chain. Its cognate antigen is unknown. The data stem from a study of vaccination effects on CD4 cells after COVID-19. About the study: Each culture well received a few million PBMC. These cells were then cultured in IMDM with approximately 9.8 IU/ml IL-2 and 8.5 to 10 ug/ml peptides.

Researchers isolated CD4+ T cells once ten to eleven days of culture had elapsed. The vaccine recipients had no prior SARS-CoV-2 infection, with negative nucleocapsid antibodies. TCRdb keeps only in-frame clones here, not all; method: immunoSEQ multiplex PCR. Here the sample spans about 37,000 clones, 65% to 75% being singletons. Study-wide results and limits: Late in the post-vaccination period, infection-induced and vaccine-induced clones underwent marked clonal contraction.

The sample here was CD4+ T cells from PBMCs cultured without peptide, taken before COVID-19 vaccination. This clonotype was obtained from a human donor who received a COVID-19 vaccine.

As DNA, the CDR3 is TGTGCCAGCAGCTTCGGGGGGGCGGAAGAGCAGTACTTC. This translates into CASSFGGAEEQYF. J is TRBJ2-7 and V is TRBV5-4; 8 positions agree with TRBD2. The CDR3 is 13 residues long. The germline V gene encodes CDR1 SGHNT and CDR2 YYREEE (reference sequence). Losses at the gene ends were 2 bases for V and 7 bases for J; bases not matched to a gene: 5.